What follows describes a single T cell receptor (beta chain). Its matching antigen is unknown. The entry originates in a study of cytomegalovirus exposure and HLA in healthy donors. Study results and caveats: Using the classifier, cytomegalovirus status was reportedly diagnosed with high specificity and sensitivity.

J was trimmed by 2 bases and V by 3 bases; bases with no gene match: 7. Germline-derived CDR1 and CDR2 are MNHNS and SASEGT. The CDR3 loop spans 15 amino acids. Amplification used 60 Vbeta primers and 13 Jbeta primers. Produced via immunoSEQ multiplex PCR; TCRdb's table is partial and in-frame only. This sample carries some 170,000 clones, over 60% of them seen once, and the ten largest clones take just under 6.5%. This chain joins TRBV6-1 and TRBJ2-7; 7 positions agree with TRBD2. The sequenced sample was PBMCs. This receptor was obtained from a man in his forties in good health and CMV-seropositive. The CDR3 nucleotides are TGTGCCAGCAGTGAGGGAGGGGCCCGAACCTACGAGCAGTACTTC. It codes for CASSEGGARTYEQYF.